Listed below are T cell receptor beta chains from one sample, sequenced in a study of blood T cell repertoires in COVID-19. The protocol was immunoSEQ multiplex PCR, while the TCRdb copy is restricted to in-frame clones and leaves out a portion. The sample contains about 220,000 clones, 65% to 90% of which appear only once. Sequencing was done on a sample of peripheral blood. The source of these receptors is an older woman with COVID-19, enrolled during active disease. Each CDR3 is given with its conserved first and last residue. The D gene is left open where the match is weak. Part of the rows lack a size; the others show once, few, many or a class for expanded clones.

j_gene: TRBJ1-1; d_gene: .; v_gene: TRBV9; abundance: .; CDR3aa: CASSVAMGGTEAFF; CDR3nt: TGTGCCAGCAGCGTAGCTATGGGGGGAACTGAAGCTTTCTTT
j_gene: TRBJ1-4; d_gene: TRBD1; v_gene: TRBV5-1; abundance: .; CDR3aa: CASSPGTGVNEKLFF; CDR3nt: TGCGCCAGCAGCCCGGGGACAGGGGTTAATGAAAAACTGTTTTTT
j_gene: TRBJ1-2; d_gene: .; v_gene: TRBV5-1; abundance: .; CDR3aa: CASSPIITSYGYTF; CDR3nt: TGCGCCAGCAGCCCGATAATTACAAGCTATGGCTACACCTTC
j_gene: TRBJ2-1; d_gene: .; v_gene: TRBV4-3; abundance: .; CDR3aa: CASSQDPPPFNEQFF; CDR3nt: TGCGCCAGCAGCCAAGATCCCCCTCCCTTCAATGAGCAGTTCTTC
j_gene: TRBJ1-3; d_gene: TRBD1; v_gene: TRBV9; abundance: .; CDR3aa: CASSLRQGSSGNTIYF; CDR3nt: TGTGCCAGCAGCCTACGACAGGGTTCATCTGGAAACACCATATATTTT
j_gene: TRBJ2-1; d_gene: TRBD2; v_gene: TRBV2; abundance: .; CDR3aa: CASNGLAGVNEQFF; CDR3nt: TGTGCCAGCAATGGACTAGCGGGGGTCAATGAGCAGTTCTTC
j_gene: TRBJ2-3; d_gene: TRBD1; v_gene: TRBV6-5; abundance: .; CDR3aa: CASSYDRGDRRYF; CDR3nt: TGTGCCAGCAGTTACGACAGGGGCGATCGGAGATATTTT
j_gene: TRBJ2-1; d_gene: TRBD1; v_gene: TRBV5-1; abundance: .; CDR3aa: CASSLVGTGGYNEQFF; CDR3nt: TGCGCCAGCAGCTTGGTTGGGACAGGGGGCTACAATGAGCAGTTCTTC
j_gene: TRBJ2-1; d_gene: .; v_gene: TRBV7-2; abundance: .; CDR3aa: CASSLALATDKQFF; CDR3nt: TGTGCCAGCAGCTTAGCGCTGGCCACCGACAAGCAGTTCTTC
j_gene: TRBJ2-7; d_gene: .; v_gene: TRBV7-2; abundance: .; CDR3aa: CASSFSVDSYEQYF; CDR3nt: TGTGCCAGCAGCTTTAGCGTCGATTCCTACGAGCAGTACTTC
j_gene: TRBJ1-6; d_gene: .; v_gene: TRBV7-9; abundance: .; CDR3aa: CASSPNAEVGGSPLHF; CDR3nt: TGTGCCAGCAGCCCAAACGCGGAGGTAGGAGGTTCACCCCTCCACTTT
j_gene: TRBJ2-7; d_gene: TRBD2; v_gene: TRBV13; abundance: .; CDR3aa: CASSPTGGFDEQYF; CDR3nt: TGTGCCAGCAGCCCTACGGGGGGGTTCGACGAGCAGTACTTC
j_gene: TRBJ1-6; d_gene: .; v_gene: TRBV27; abundance: .; CDR3aa: CASSTTGNSPLHF; CDR3nt: TGTGCCAGCAGTACTACAGGAAATTCACCCCTCCACTTT
j_gene: TRBJ2-5; d_gene: .; v_gene: TRBV5-1; abundance: .; CDR3aa: CASSLGGQETQYF; CDR3nt: TGCGCCAGCAGCTTGGGAGGACAAGAGACCCAGTACTTC
j_gene: TRBJ2-7; d_gene: TRBD1; v_gene: TRBV10-3; abundance: few; CDR3aa: CAISVGTGRFYEQYF; CDR3nt: TGTGCCATCAGTGTCGGGACAGGGAGATTTTACGAGCAGTACTTC
j_gene: TRBJ1-1; d_gene: .; v_gene: TRBV6-5; abundance: .; CDR3aa: CALGPPREPTEAFF; CDR3nt: TGTGCCTTGGGGCCGCCCAGGGAACCCACTGAAGCTTTCTTT
j_gene: TRBJ2-2; d_gene: .; v_gene: TRBV7-3; abundance: few; CDR3aa: CASSPEPTTNTGELFF; CDR3nt: TGTGCCAGCAGCCCAGAACCAACCACGAACACCGGGGAGCTGTTTTTT
j_gene: TRBJ2-3; d_gene: .; v_gene: TRBV19; abundance: .; CDR3aa: CASKAADTQYF; CDR3nt: TGTGCCAGTAAGGCAGCGGATACGCAGTATTTT
j_gene: TRBJ1-5; d_gene: .; v_gene: TRBV7-2; abundance: .; CDR3aa: CASSLRQGGDQPQHF; CDR3nt: TGTGCCAGCAGCTTAAGGCAGGGAGGGGATCAGCCCCAGCATTTT
j_gene: TRBJ1-1; d_gene: .; v_gene: TRBV24-1; abundance: .; CDR3aa: CATSEAGEDTEAFF; CDR3nt: TGTGCCACCAGTGAGGCGGGGGAGGACACTGAAGCTTTCTTT
j_gene: TRBJ1-2; d_gene: .; v_gene: TRBV19; abundance: .; CDR3aa: CASSILHGNYGYTF; CDR3nt: TGTGCCAGTAGTATACTCCACGGTAACTATGGCTACACCTTC
j_gene: TRBJ2-5; d_gene: TRBD2; v_gene: TRBV11-2; abundance: .; CDR3aa: CASTWGGGETQYF; CDR3nt: TGTGCCAGCACTTGGGGGGGAGGAGAGACCCAGTACTTC
j_gene: TRBJ2-1; d_gene: .; v_gene: TRBV5-8; abundance: .; CDR3aa: CTSSLASGIREQFF; CDR3nt: TGTACCAGCAGCTTGGCCTCAGGGATCCGGGAGCAGTTCTTC
j_gene: TRBJ2-3; d_gene: TRBD2; v_gene: TRBV7-9; abundance: .; CDR3aa: CASSYLSGRTDTQYF; CDR3nt: TGTGCCAGCAGCTACCTTAGCGGGAGGACGGATACGCAGTATTTT
j_gene: TRBJ2-5; d_gene: .; v_gene: TRBV5-1; abundance: .; CDR3aa: CASSLNQRAGQETQYF; CDR3nt: TGCGCCAGCAGCTTGAACCAGCGGGCGGGCCAAGAGACCCAGTACTTC
j_gene: TRBJ2-3; d_gene: TRBD2; v_gene: TRBV24-1; abundance: once; CDR3aa: CATRGGADTQYF; CDR3nt: TGTGCCACCAGGGGGGGGGCAGATACGCAGTATTTT
j_gene: TRBJ2-7; d_gene: .; v_gene: TRBV30; abundance: .; CDR3aa: CAWREGFSYEQYF; CDR3nt: TGTGCCTGGAGAGAGGGATTCTCCTACGAGCAGTACTTC
j_gene: TRBJ1-1; d_gene: .; v_gene: TRBV10-3; abundance: .; CDR3aa: CAISESWQGMGTEAFF; CDR3nt: TGTGCCATCAGTGAGTCGTGGCAGGGGATGGGCACTGAAGCTTTCTTT
j_gene: TRBJ1-4; d_gene: .; v_gene: TRBV11-2; abundance: .; CDR3aa: CASSELSHGKLFF; CDR3nt: TGTGCCAGCAGCGAGCTTTCTCACGGAAAACTGTTTTTT
j_gene: TRBJ2-7; d_gene: TRBD2; v_gene: TRBV5-8; abundance: .; CDR3aa: CASSLMMGLAGVGVYEQYF; CDR3nt: TGTGCCAGCAGCTTAATGATGGGACTAGCGGGAGTAGGCGTTTATGAGCAGTACTTC
j_gene: TRBJ1-2; d_gene: .; v_gene: TRBV6-5; abundance: .; CDR3aa: CASQKDSSYGYTF; CDR3nt: TGTGCCAGCCAAAAGGACAGTTCCTATGGCTACACCTTC
j_gene: TRBJ2-7; d_gene: .; v_gene: TRBV5-6; abundance: many; CDR3aa: CASSLAARTYEQYF; CDR3nt: TGTGCCAGCAGCTTGGCCGCCAGAACCTACGAGCAGTACTTC
j_gene: TRBJ2-2; d_gene: TRBD1; v_gene: TRBV29-1; abundance: .; CDR3aa: CSVVPQGAGELFF; CDR3nt: TGCAGCGTTGTCCCGCAGGGGGCCGGGGAGCTGTTTTTT
j_gene: TRBJ1-2; d_gene: TRBD1; v_gene: TRBV25-1; abundance: .; CDR3aa: CASSESGRGVYGYTF; CDR3nt: TGTGCCAGCAGTGAATCGGGCAGGGGGGTATATGGCTACACCTTC
j_gene: TRBJ1-1; d_gene: .; v_gene: TRBV5-1; abundance: .; CDR3aa: CASSSLTGPLNTEAFF; CDR3nt: TGCGCCAGCAGCTCACTGACAGGCCCACTGAACACTGAAGCTTTCTTT
j_gene: TRBJ1-2; d_gene: .; v_gene: TRBV29-1; abundance: .; CDR3aa: CSTGTLYGYTF; CDR3nt: TGCAGCACAGGGACCCTCTATGGCTACACCTTC
j_gene: TRBJ2-5; d_gene: TRBD2; v_gene: TRBV3-1/TRBV3-2; abundance: .; CDR3aa: CASSHASGGAQETQYF; CDR3nt: TGTGCCAGCAGCCATGCTAGCGGGGGGGCCCAAGAGACCCAGTACTTC
j_gene: TRBJ2-7; d_gene: TRBD1; v_gene: TRBV10-3; abundance: .; CDR3aa: CAATSPGQGLGEQYF; CDR3nt: TGTGCCGCCACATCCCCGGGACAGGGGTTAGGCGAGCAGTACTTC
j_gene: TRBJ1-6; d_gene: .; v_gene: TRBV2; abundance: .; CDR3aa: CASSEDTTGTYNSPLHF; CDR3nt: TGTGCCAGCAGTGAAGATACCACAGGGACCTATAATTCACCCCTCCACTTT
j_gene: TRBJ1-1; d_gene: .; v_gene: TRBV6-5; abundance: .; CDR3aa: CASSYSDSLNTEAFF; CDR3nt: TGTGCCAGCAGTTACTCCGACAGCTTGAACACTGAAGCTTTCTTT
j_gene: TRBJ1-2; d_gene: .; v_gene: TRBV5-1; abundance: .; CDR3aa: CASSEANYGYTF; CDR3nt: TGCGCCAGCAGCGAGGCTAACTATGGCTACACCTTC
j_gene: TRBJ1-1; d_gene: TRBD1; v_gene: TRBV25-1; abundance: once; CDR3aa: CASSAQGRTEAFF; CDR3nt: TGTGCCAGCAGTGCACAGGGGAGAACTGAAGCTTTCTTT
j_gene: TRBJ2-2; d_gene: .; v_gene: TRBV7-2; abundance: .; CDR3aa: CASSLRWAGITNTGELFF; CDR3nt: TGTGCCAGCAGCTTACGGTGGGCAGGGATCACGAACACCGGGGAGCTGTTTTTT
j_gene: TRBJ2-7; d_gene: .; v_gene: TRBV2; abundance: .; CDR3aa: CASRGGFSGASYEQYF; CDR3nt: TGTGCCAGCAGGGGGGGATTTAGCGGAGCCTCCTACGAGCAGTACTTC
j_gene: TRBJ1-2; d_gene: TRBD1; v_gene: TRBV6-2/TRBV6-3; abundance: .; CDR3aa: CASSAGQFYGYTF; CDR3nt: TGTGCCAGCAGCGCGGGACAGTTCTATGGCTACACCTTC
j_gene: TRBJ1-6; d_gene: .; v_gene: TRBV6-6; abundance: .; CDR3aa: CASSYDARTYNSPLHF; CDR3nt: TGTGCCAGCAGTTACGACGCCAGGACCTATAATTCACCCCTCCACTTT
j_gene: TRBJ2-5; d_gene: .; v_gene: TRBV6-2/TRBV6-3; abundance: many; CDR3aa: CASSSDIQETQYF; CDR3nt: TGTGCCAGCAGTTCTGATATCCAGGAGACCCAGTACTTC